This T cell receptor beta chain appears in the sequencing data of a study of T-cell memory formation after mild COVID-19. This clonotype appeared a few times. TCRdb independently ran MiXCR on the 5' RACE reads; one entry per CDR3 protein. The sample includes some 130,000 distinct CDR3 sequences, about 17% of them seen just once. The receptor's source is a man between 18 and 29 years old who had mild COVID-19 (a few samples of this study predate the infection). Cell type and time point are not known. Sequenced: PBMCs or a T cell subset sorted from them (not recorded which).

As DNA, the CDR3 is TGCGCCAGCAGAAAAGCGGACTACGAGCAGTACTTC. This translates into CASRKADYEQYF. This sequence joins TRBV5-1 and TRBJ2-7; D possibly corresponds to TRBD2 (5 bases). Trimming shortened V by 5 bases and J by 3 bases, and 9 bases separated the two germline ends. This CDR3 comprises 12 residues. Germline lookup yields CDR1 SGHRS and CDR2 YFSETQ.